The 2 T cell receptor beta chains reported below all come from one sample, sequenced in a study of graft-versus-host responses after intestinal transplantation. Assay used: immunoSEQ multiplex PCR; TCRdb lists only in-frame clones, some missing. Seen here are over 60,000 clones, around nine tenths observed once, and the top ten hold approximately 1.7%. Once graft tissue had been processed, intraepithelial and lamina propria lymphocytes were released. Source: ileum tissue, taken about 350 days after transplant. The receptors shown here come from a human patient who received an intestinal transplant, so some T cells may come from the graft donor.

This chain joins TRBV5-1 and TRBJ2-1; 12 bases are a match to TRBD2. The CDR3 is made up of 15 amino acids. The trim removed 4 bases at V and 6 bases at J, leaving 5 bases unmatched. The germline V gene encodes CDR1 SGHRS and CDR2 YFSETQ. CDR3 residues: CASSAGLAGVNEQFF. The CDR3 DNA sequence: TGCGCCAGCAGCGCGGGACTAGCGGGCGTCAATGAGCAGTTCTTC.

The CDR3 coding sequence is TGTGCCAGCAGCTTAGTTACGGGAGGGAGGATGGCAGATGGAAACACCATATATTTT. Translation gives CASSLVTGGRMADGNTIYF. This chain links TRBV7-2 with TRBJ1-3; D is undetermined. From germline, CDR1 is SGHTA and CDR2 FQGNSA. V dropped 1 base and J dropped 3 bases, with 22 bases sitting between them. The CDR3 loop spans 19 amino acids.